The 29 T cell receptor beta chains listed next were all sequenced from one sample in a study of blood T cell repertoires in COVID-19. TCRdb keeps only in-frame clones here, not all; method: immunoSEQ multiplex PCR. The repertoire holds about 210,000 clones, with more than 70% as singletons. The sequencing input was PBMCs or T cells enriched from blood (not recorded which). Receptor source: a young man with acute COVID-19.

DNA for the CDR3: TGTGCCAGCACCGCGAGCGGAGCGGGTTTTAGCGGGGGGTACGTGACCCAGTACTTC. Translating gives CASTASGAGFSGGYVTQYF. The chain couples TRBV11-2 to TRBJ2-5; TRBD2 matches at 10 bases. This CDR3 is built from 19 residues. Germline lookup yields CDR1 SGHAT and CDR2 FQNNGV. The trim removed 7 bases at V and 7 bases at J, leaving 24 bases unmatched.

V is TRBV19 and J is TRBJ1-1, with D perhaps matching TRBD1 (5 bases). The V and J ends lost 5 bases and 1 base respectively, with 20 bases between them. The CDR3 has 17 residues. Germline CDR1 and CDR2: LNHDA and SQIVND (reference sequence). CDR3 in amino acids: CASSHGWISGGNTEAFF. CDR3 sequence (DNA): TGTGCCAGTAGTCACGGGTGGATCTCCGGGGGGAACACTGAAGCTTTCTTT.

Concerning this clone itself: The junction does not match germline at one end; this may be a read error. The identical CDR3 is also encoded by other nucleotide sequences in the sample. The genes are TRBV3-1 (or the pseudogene TRBV3-2) and TRBJ1-2; 10 nucleotides agree with TRBD1. CDR1 is LGHDT and CDR2 is YNNKEL in the germline V gene (reference sequence). The CDR3 totals 14 residues. For the CDR3, the DNA is TGTGCCAGTAGCCAAGCGGGACAGGGGCTTGGCTACACCTTC. Translated, it gives CASSQAGQGLGYTF.

This clone was counted a few times. The chain recombines TRBV7-9 with TRBJ1-2, with 9 bases aligning to TRBD1. From germline, CDR1 is SEHNR and CDR2 FQNEAQ (reference sequence). The CDR3 is made up of 13 amino acids. The junction had 3 bases not matched to a gene; V was cut back by 4 bases and J by 6 bases. The CDR3: CASSYRGQNGYTF. The CDR3 region has the DNA TGTGCCAGCAGCTACAGGGGGCAGAATGGCTACACCTTC.

The rearrangement uses TRBV28 and TRBJ2-2; D is uncertain. V was cut by 6 bases and J by 3 bases, with 2 bases left in between. There are 11 residues in the CDR3. Germline CDR1 MDHEN, CDR2 SYDVKM. DNA for the CDR3: TGTGCCAGCAGCTACACCGGGGAGCTGTTTTTT. It yields the protein CASSYTGELFF.

The chain combines TRBV5-4 with TRBJ2-7, with TRBD1 matching 7 bases. The CDR3 spans 13 residues. V gave up 5 bases and J gave up 6 bases; unmatched junction bases: 8. Per the germline V gene, CDR1 is SGHNT and CDR2 is YYREEE (reference sequence). The CDR3 reads CASRHDRDPEQYF. The CDR3 DNA is TGTGCCAGCAGACATGACAGGGATCCCGAGCAGTACTTC.

The V and J genes are TRBV28 and TRBJ2-5; 9 positions match TRBD1. Germline CDR1 and CDR2: MDHEN and SYDVKM. The CDR3 covers 15 residues. V dropped 6 bases and J dropped 4; count of bases not matched to a gene: 9. CDR3 nucleotide sequence: TGTGCCAGCAGGCTAAGGGGACAGGGTGGAGAGACCCAGTACTTC. Its translation: CASRLRGQGGETQYF. Filled out from reference TRBV28 and TRBJ2-5, the complete variable domain reads DVKVTQSSRYLVKRTGEKVFLECVQDMDHENMFWYRQDPGLGLRLIYFSYDVKMKEKGDIPEGYSVSREKKERFSLILESASTNQTSMYLCASRLRGQGGETQYFGPGTRLLVL.

J is TRBJ2-7 and V is TRBV2; 7 nucleotides agree with TRBD1. Germline values: CDR1 SNHLY, CDR2 FYNNEI. The CDR3 length is 14 residues. V was clipped by 5 bases and J by 2 bases; unmatched bases: 6. The CDR3 nucleotides are TGTGCCAGCAGTCCACAGGGGCGACCCTACGAGCAGTACTTC. Encoded protein: CASSPQGRPYEQYF.

This clone was found a few times. The chain uses TRBV6-6 and TRBJ1-1; 9 bases are a match to TRBD1. Trimming at V came to 3 bases and at J to 11 bases, leaving 7 bases not matched to a gene. CDR3 length: 13 residues. Germline V lookup: CDR1 MNHNY, CDR2 SVGAGI (reference sequence). CDR3 region: CASSYLTGGMAFF. The CDR3 DNA reads TGTGCCAGCAGTTATCTCACAGGGGGCATGGCTTTCTTT.

V gene TRBV4-1 combines with J gene TRBJ1-1; D is possibly TRBD1 (5 bases). CDR1 and CDR2 from the germline V gene are MGHRA and YSYEKL. This CDR3 is 15 amino acids long. The ends were cut back, 0 bases at V and 2 bases at J, with 10 bases in the middle. This chain's CDR3 is CASSQEGVGNTEAFF. CDR3 sequence (DNA): TGCGCCAGCAGCCAAGAAGGGGTGGGAAACACTGAAGCTTTCTTT.

The chain is built from TRBV18 and TRBJ2-1; possibly TRBD2 for D (6 bases). Trimming cost V 1 base and J 0 bases, with 7 bases left between them. This CDR3 contains 15 residues. The V gene's germline CDR1 is KGHSH and CDR2 LQKENI. CDR3 coding DNA: TGTGCCAGCTCACCACTGGGGGGCTCCTACAATGAGCAGTTCTTC. This sequence encodes CASSPLGGSYNEQFF.

This chain connects TRBV4-1 to TRBJ1-5; no clear D. The germline V gene encodes CDR1 MGHRA and CDR2 YSYEKL. CDR3 length: 15 residues. V lost 4 bases, J lost 0 bases, and 10 bases lay in between. This CDR3 is CASSPSRGSNQPQHF. DNA for the CDR3: TGCGCCAGCAGCCCGTCCCGGGGTAGCAATCAGCCCCAGCATTTT.

The genes are TRBV5-1 and TRBJ2-7, with a weak D call TRBD1 (6 bases). Germline values: CDR1 SGHRS, CDR2 YFSETQ. This CDR3 has 15 amino acids. V was shortened by 0 bases and J by 0 bases, with 10 bases between the two germline ends. The CDR3 region is CASSLVGDTSYEQYF. DNA for the CDR3: TGCGCCAGCAGCTTGGTAGGGGACACCTCCTACGAGCAGTACTTC. The complete variable domain, with remaining parts taken from reference TRBV5-1 and TRBJ2-7, reads KAGVTQTPRYLIKTRGQQVTLSCSPISGHRSVSWYQQTPGQGLQFLFEYFSETQRNKGNFPGRFSGRQFSNSRSEMNVSTLELGDSALYLCASSLVGDTSYEQYFGPGTRLTVT.

This clone was picked up one time. V and J are TRBV3-1 (or the pseudogene TRBV3-2) and TRBJ1-3; no reliable D call. The CDR3 length is 14 residues. Germline V CDR1 and CDR2: LGHDT, YNNKEL (reference sequence). V dropped 4 bases and J dropped 0 bases, with 7 bases sitting between them. The DNA for the CDR3 is TGTGCCAGCAGCCGGGGAGACTCTGGAAACACCATATATTTT. It specifies CASSRGDSGNTIYF.

The chain carries TRBV14 and TRBJ2-6, with D perhaps TRBD1 (5 bases). The germline V gene has CDR1 SGHDN and CDR2 FVKESK. The V and J ends lost 1 base and 5 bases respectively, with 9 bases between them. The CDR3 has 15 residues. The CDR3 loop is CASSQGQGWANVLTF. The CDR3 DNA sequence: TGTGCCAGCAGCCAAGGTCAGGGCTGGGCCAACGTCCTGACTTTC.

The chain carries TRBV10-2 and TRBJ2-2; TRBD2 matches 7 bases. The CDR3 totals 14 residues. J lost 3 bases, V lost 8 bases, and 6 bases had no gene match. Germline V CDR1 and CDR2: WSHSY, SAAADI. The CDR3 DNA reads TGCGCCAGCGGGCGGGAGCCTTACACCGGGGAGCTGTTTTTT. Amino acid sequence: CASGREPYTGELFF.

The chain uses TRBV25-1 and TRBJ1-1; tentative D call: TRBD1 (5 bases). CDR1 is MGHDK, CDR2 SYGVNS, per germline. Deletions cut 0 bases from V and 10 bases from J, with 9 bases between. The CDR3 totals 12 residues. CDR3 DNA: TGTGCCAGCAGTGAATATGGTCAGGGAGCTTTCTTT. Encoded protein: CASSEYGQGAFF.

This chain uses TRBV2 with TRBJ1-2, with TRBD1 matching 9 bases. With V trimmed by 9 bases and J by 4 bases, 12 bases remained unmatched. From germline, CDR1 is SNHLY and CDR2 FYNNEI. The CDR3 has 15 residues. The CDR3 sequence is CASTRQGENGYGYTF. The CDR3 coding sequence is TGTGCCAGTACGAGACAGGGGGAAAACGGCTATGGCTACACCTTC.

V and J are TRBV28 and TRBJ1-5; no clear D gene. This CDR3 has 12 residues. Germline loops: CDR1 MDHEN, CDR2 SYDVKM. CDR3 in amino acids: CVGRGGNQPQHF. The CDR3, as DNA: TGTGTCGGTCGCGGGGGCAATCAGCCCCAGCATTTT.

This chain connects TRBV7-9 to TRBJ1-1, with TRBD1 matching 10 bases. V was pared by 2 bases and J by 5 bases, with 5 bases of the junction left unmatched. CDR1 and CDR2 (germline): SEHNR, FQNEAQ (reference sequence). CDR3 size: 15 residues. The CDR3 spells CASSLLGQGLTEAFF. CDR3 bases: TGTGCCAGCAGCTTACTGGGACAGGGGCTGACTGAAGCTTTCTTT.

The chain recombines TRBV9 with TRBJ2-3; weak D call: TRBD2 (5 bases). Trimming left V 3 bases short and J 2 bases short, with 10 bases between. CDR1 and CDR2 (germline): SGDLS, YYNGEE. CDR3 length equals 14 residues. For the CDR3, the DNA is TGTGCCAGCAGCGCCGGACTTTTCACAGATACGCAGTATTTT. Its translation: CASSAGLFTDTQYF. The full variable domain, its missing parts supplied by reference TRBV9 and TRBJ2-3, is DSGVTQTPKHLITATGQRVTLRCSPRSGDLSVYWYQQSLDQGLQFLIQYYNGEERAKGNILERFSAQQFPDLHSELNLSSLELGDSALYFCASSAGLFTDTQYFGPGTRLTVL.

This clone was recorded a few times. The chain employs TRBV6-5 and TRBJ2-5; a weak D match, TRBD2 (7 bases). The CDR3 totals 13 residues. V was pared by 10 bases and J by 5 bases, with 17 bases between. In germline, CDR1 is MNHEY, CDR2 SVGAGI. The CDR3 nucleotides are TGTGCCACTTCGGGGGGCAGTCAGGAGACCCAGTACTTC. It is translated as CATSGGSQETQYF.

This clone was seen just once. The chain links TRBV5-1 to TRBJ1-3; no definite D call. The CDR3 is 14 residues long. Deletions cut 4 bases from V and 4 bases from J, with 12 bases between. Germline values: CDR1 SGHRS, CDR2 YFSETQ. CDR3 residues: CASSLDHLGNTIYF. The DNA for the CDR3 is TGCGCCAGCAGCCTGGATCACCTAGGAAACACCATATATTTT.

V gene TRBV10-2 combines with J gene TRBJ1-5, with TRBD1 identical over 10 bases. Germline assignment: CDR1 WSHSY and CDR2 SAAADI. V shed 5 bases and J 6 bases; nucleotides not matched to a gene: 7. The CDR3 has 15 amino acids. This CDR3 reads CASSPGTGAGQPQHF. For the CDR3, the DNA is TGCGCCAGCAGTCCCGGGACAGGGGCGGGTCAGCCCCAGCATTTT.

The J gene is TRBJ1-1, the V gene TRBV7-2; 8 positions agree with TRBD1. There are 16 residues in the CDR3. V lost 6 bases and J lost 6; bases outside the gene matches: 15. Per the germline V gene, CDR1 is SGHTA and CDR2 is FQGNSA. CDR3 in amino acids: CASRTQPLGQAAEAFF. The CDR3 region has the DNA TGTGCCAGCAGGACCCAACCCTTGGGACAGGCGGCTGAAGCTTTCTTT.

This chain uses TRBV20-1 with TRBJ1-1; TRBD1 aligns across 7 bases. In germline, CDR1 is DFQATT, CDR2 SNEGSKA (reference sequence). The junction had 10 bases not matched to a gene; V was cut back by 3 bases and J by 0 bases. CDR3 length: 16 residues. The chain's CDR3 is CSASKGASSMNTEAFF. CDR3 nucleotide sequence: TGCAGTGCTAGTAAGGGGGCTTCCTCCATGAACACTGAAGCTTTCTTT.

The chain combines TRBV30 with TRBJ2-4, with D perhaps matching TRBD2 (6 bases). CDR3 length equals 13 residues. V dropped 5 bases and J dropped 6 bases, with 14 bases sitting between them. Germline loops: CDR1 GTSNPN, CDR2 SVGIG (reference sequence). The chain's CDR3 is CAWGGGGRNIQYF. Here the CDR3 DNA reads TGTGCCTGGGGCGGTGGAGGGAGAAACATTCAGTACTTC.

The V gene is TRBV5-4, the J gene TRBJ1-1; D unclear. Germline V gene lookup returns CDR1 SGHNT and CDR2 YYREEE (reference sequence). Trimming removed 0 bases at V and 2 bases at J, with 8 bases between. The CDR3 covers 14 residues. The CDR3 region has the DNA TGTGCCAGCAGCTTGGATCCTATTAACACTGAAGCTTTCTTT. This sequence encodes CASSLDPINTEAFF.

The chain links TRBV28 to TRBJ1-2; no firm D call. This CDR3 comprises 14 residues. Deletions cut 5 bases from V and 3 bases from J, with 13 bases between. Per the germline V gene, CDR1 is MDHEN and CDR2 is SYDVKM. CDR3 amino acids: CASSTPGSHYGYTF. CDR3 in DNA: TGTGCCAGCAGTACCCCGGGGTCCCACTATGGCTACACCTTC.